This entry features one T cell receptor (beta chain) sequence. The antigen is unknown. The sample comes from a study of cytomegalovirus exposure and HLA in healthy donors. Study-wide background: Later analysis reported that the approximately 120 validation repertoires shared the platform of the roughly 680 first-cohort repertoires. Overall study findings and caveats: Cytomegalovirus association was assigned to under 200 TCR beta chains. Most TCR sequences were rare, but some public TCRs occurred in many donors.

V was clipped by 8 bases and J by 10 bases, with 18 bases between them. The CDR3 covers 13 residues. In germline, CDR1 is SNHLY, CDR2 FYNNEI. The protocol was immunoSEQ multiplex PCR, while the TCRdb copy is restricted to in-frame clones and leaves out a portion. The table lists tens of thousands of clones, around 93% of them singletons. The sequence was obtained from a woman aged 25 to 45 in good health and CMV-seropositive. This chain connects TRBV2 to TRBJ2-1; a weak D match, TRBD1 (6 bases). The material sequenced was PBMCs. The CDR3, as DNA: TGTGCCAGCTGTCCAGTACAGGGCCCAGAGCAGTTCTTC. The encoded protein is CASCPVQGPEQFF.